Only a few counts were recorded for the clone carrying this T cell receptor beta chain. Its specificity is unknown. The CDR3 goes on 3 residues after the read ends, and that part is filled in from the germline J gene. Profiled with immunoSEQ multiplex PCR; TCRdb holds only in-frame clones, not every one. This sample has over 13,000 clones, each found more than once. Most patients and controls had Caucasian heritage. Each donor provided about 5 to 9 ml of heparinized whole blood. The data originate from a study of T cell clonality in common variable immunodeficiency. This CDR3 comprises 16 residues. Trimming stripped 0 bases from V and 3 bases from J, with 15 bases between. The germline CDR1 and CDR2 sequences are KGHSH and LQKENI. Overall study results and limits: Fewer deletions and N-nucleotide insertions were reportedly seen in common variable immunodeficiency TCR beta sequences. CVID patient heterogeneity limited repertoire-clinical complication correlations.

The clonotype comes from a human donor with common variable immunodeficiency. Sample: peripheral blood mononuclear cells. The gene calls are TRBV18 and TRBJ2-7; maybe TRBD2 (6 bases). CDR3 protein: CASSPPRLAAFYEQYF. The covered CDR3 bases are TGTGCCAGCTCACCACCCAGGTTAGCGGCGTTCTACGAG.